This entry lists 14 T cell receptor beta chains sequenced from one sample in a study of shared clonotypes between healthy human individuals. TCRdb's table, derived via immunoSEQ multiplex PCR, lists solely in-frame clones and lacks some. This sample has about 1 million clones, with roughly 80% found just once. The sequenced sample consisted of memory CD4+ T cells sorted from blood. Described subset: CD45RA-negative fraction. The receptors shown here come from a man younger than 35 in good health.

The chain is built from TRBV19 and TRBJ2-5; 9 bases are a match to TRBD2. Looked up from germline, CDR1 is LNHDA and CDR2 is SQIVND (reference sequence). The CDR3 consists of 18 residues. With 5 bases clipped from V and 5 bases from J, the junction kept 18 bases outside the gene matches. CDR3 nucleotide sequence: TGTGCCAGTAGTCCCGATAAGGCTAGCGGGACCTATTTGGAGACCCAGTACTTC. This sequence encodes CASSPDKASGTYLETQYF.

This clone was recorded a few times. This chain links TRBV30 with TRBJ2-7, with 10 bases that match TRBD1. J gave up 5 bases and V 3 bases, and 7 bases lay outside the gene matches. CDR1 GTSNPN and CDR2 SVGIG come from the germline V gene (reference sequence). The CDR3 runs to 14 residues. The CDR3 is CAWRARDRGHEQYF. CDR3 nucleotide sequence: TGTGCCTGGAGGGCCAGGGACAGGGGACACGAGCAGTACTTC.

J is TRBJ2-6 and V is TRBV11-2, with TRBD1 matching 9 bases. The CDR3 is 15 amino acids. CDR1 is SGHAT and CDR2 is FQNNGV in the germline V gene. After removal of 5 bases from V and 2 bases from J, the junction contained 1 base not matched to a gene. Written as DNA, the CDR3 is TGTGCCAGCAGCAGGACAGGGGCTGGGGCCAACGTCCTGACTTTC. The encoded protein is CASSRTGAGANVLTF.

This rearrangement joins TRBV19 to TRBJ2-3; unclear D gene. The germline CDR1 and CDR2 sequences are LNHDA and SQIVND (reference sequence). V was shortened by 5 bases and J by 1 base, with 10 bases between the two germline ends. This CDR3 is built from 14 residues. CDR3 coding DNA: TGTGCCAGTAGTGAGAACAGAGGCACAGATACGCAGTATTTT. It is translated as CASSENRGTDTQYF.

The gene calls are TRBV28 and TRBJ1-3, with D unclear. The V gene's germline CDR1 is MDHEN and CDR2 SYDVKM. The CDR3 contains 18 residues. Deletions cut 7 bases from V and 0 bases from J, with 22 bases between. As DNA, the CDR3 is TGTGCCAGCATGGCCCCGCGGCTCGGGGAGAGCTCTGGAAACACCATATATTTT. Translating it yields CASMAPRLGESSGNTIYF. Full variable domain (rest looked up from reference TRBV28 and TRBJ1-3): DVKVTQSSRYLVKRTGEKVFLECVQDMDHENMFWYRQDPGLGLRLIYFSYDVKMKEKGDIPEGYSVSREKKERFSLILESASTNQTSMYLCASMAPRLGESSGNTIYFGEGSWLTVV.

The rearrangement joins TRBV28 to TRBJ2-7; 8 bases align to TRBD2. The germline V gene encodes CDR1 MDHEN and CDR2 SYDVKM. J was trimmed by 5 bases and V by 5 bases; bases with no gene match: 11. This CDR3 comprises 15 residues. The CDR3 loop is CASSRVRGAANEQYF. The CDR3 DNA reads as TGTGCCAGCAGTAGGGTGCGGGGGGCGGCGAACGAGCAGTACTTC.

The rearrangement joins TRBV5-5 to TRBJ2-3; unclear D gene. The CDR3 is 15 amino acids. The germline gives CDR1 SGHKS, CDR2 YYEKEE (reference sequence). The V gene lost 4 bases and the J gene lost 2 bases, with 14 bases spanning the gap. The CDR3 region is CASSQFGQYTDTQYF. In DNA, the CDR3 is TGTGCCAGCAGCCAGTTTGGGCAGTACACAGATACGCAGTATTTT.

The chain recombines TRBV6-6 with TRBJ2-1; D assignment may be TRBD1 or TRBD2 (5 bases each). Trimming stripped 6 bases from V and 3 bases from J, with 18 bases between. Per the germline V gene, CDR1 is MNHNY and CDR2 is SVGAGI (reference sequence). The CDR3 is 16 residues long. This CDR3 reads CASRGEGKRNYNEQFF. The CDR3 region has the DNA TGTGCCAGCAGGGGGGAAGGGAAGAGGAACTACAATGAGCAGTTCTTC.

The chain joins TRBV7-9 to TRBJ2-7; 11 bases align to TRBD2. J lost 2 bases, V lost 4 bases, and 4 bases had no gene match. The germline CDR1 and CDR2 sequences are SEHNR and FQNEAQ (reference sequence). The CDR3 runs 15 residues. The CDR3, as DNA: TGTGCCAGCAGCTCGAGACTAGCGGGAACCTACGAGCAGTACTTC. This encodes CASSSRLAGTYEQYF.

This clone appeared a few times. The rearrangement links TRBV27 to TRBJ2-7; the D is unclear. CDR3 size: 14 residues. The germline V gene has CDR1 MNHEY and CDR2 SMNVEV (reference sequence). With 1 base removed from V and 3 bases from J, the gap between germline ends came to 10 bases. Written as DNA, the CDR3 is TGTGCCAGCAGTTTATTCGAGGTCCTCTACGAGCAGTACTTC. Amino acids: CASSLFEVLYEQYF.

This clone came up once. This chain joins TRBV19 and TRBJ2-3, with TRBD1 as a possible D gene (5 bases). Trimming stripped 1 base from V and 2 bases from J, with 13 bases between. The CDR3 has 16 amino acids. Germline-derived CDR1 and CDR2 are LNHDA and SQIVND (reference sequence). The CDR3 region has the DNA TGTGCCAGTAGTATAGGTGTTGGCGGACACACAGATACGCAGTATTTT. Encoded protein: CASSIGVGGHTDTQYF.

The chain joins TRBV2 to TRBJ1-1, with D hard to call. The germline V gene has CDR1 SNHLY and CDR2 FYNNEI. The V gene lost 8 bases and the J gene lost 1 base, with 17 bases spanning the gap. The CDR3 extends over 15 amino acids. In DNA form, the CDR3 reads TGTGCCAGCCTAAGATCGGAGGCCGGGAACACTGAAGCTTTCTTT. Protein sequence: CASLRSEAGNTEAFF.

The sample holds a few counts of this clone. The chain has TRBV30 and TRBJ2-3; possibly TRBD2 for D (6 bases). Germline loops: CDR1 GTSNPN, CDR2 SVGIG (reference sequence). This CDR3 has 13 residues. V shed 3 bases and J shed 4 bases, with 11 bases lying between them. The CDR3, as DNA: TGTGCCTGGAGGCGACTAGTTTCAGATACGCAGTATTTT. Residues: CAWRRLVSDTQYF.

The chain recombines TRBV5-5 with TRBJ2-7; the D is unclear. CDR3 size: 11 residues. V gave up 3 bases and J gave up 3 bases, with 4 bases separating them. The germline V gene has CDR1 SGHKS and CDR2 YYEKEE (reference sequence). DNA of the CDR3: TGTGCCAGCAGCTCTAACTACGAGCAGTACTTC. Its translation is CASSSNYEQYF. Full variable domain (outside the CDR3, taken from reference TRBV5-5 and TRBJ2-7): DAGVTQSPTHLIKTRGQQVTLRCSPISGHKSVSWYQQVLGQGPQFIFQYYEKEERGRGNFPDRFSARQFPNYSSELNVNALLLGDSALYLCASSSNYEQYFGPGTRLTVT.